The 15 T cell receptor beta chains below all came from one sample that was sequenced in a study of tumor-infiltrating lymphocytes in oesophageal squamous cell carcinoma. TCRdb redid the calling of the PCR reads with MiXCR, one entry per CDR3 protein. The sample yields over 9,500 distinct CDR3 sequences, around half seen once. Sequencing was carried out using esophageal tumor tissue. The receptors derive from a male donor with esophageal squamous cell carcinoma.

The chain has TRBV7-4 and TRBJ2-4, with D unresolved. The germline V gene encodes CDR1 SGHVT and CDR2 SQSDAQ. Trimming took 5 bases from V and 6 from J, leaving 8 bases between them. This CDR3 spans 12 amino acids. The CDR3 DNA sequence: TGTGCCAGCAGCCTGGGATCAAACATTCAGTACTTC. Its protein product is CASSLGSNIQYF.

The chain links TRBV7-3 to TRBJ2-7; no reliable D call. The V end lost 0 bases, the J end lost 2 bases, and 5 bases lay between the germline ends. The length of the CDR3 is 13 residues. The germline gives CDR1 SGHTA, CDR2 FQGTGA. The CDR3 DNA sequence: TGTGCCAGCAGCTTAACCCGCACCTACGAGCAGTACTTC. It specifies CASSLTRTYEQYF. Supplemented by reference TRBV7-3 and TRBJ2-7, the full variable domain reads GAGVSQTPSNKVTEKGKYVELRCDPISGHTALYWYRQSLGQGPEFLIYFQGTGAADDSGLPNDRFFAVRPEGSVSTLKIQRTERGDSAVYLCASSLTRTYEQYFGPGTRLTVT.

This clonotype was counted only a few times. The chain couples TRBV29-1 to TRBJ1-2; D gene uncertain. This CDR3 spans 11 amino acids. V was cut by 8 bases and J by 2 bases, with 9 bases left in between. From germline, CDR1 is SQVTM and CDR2 ANQGSEA. CDR3: CSTHGNYGYTF. The CDR3 DNA follows: TGCAGCACCCACGGGAACTATGGCTACACCTTC.

This sequence joins TRBV6-6 and TRBJ2-5; perhaps TRBD2 as D (7 bases). The J call is in doubt because the DNA end fits TRBJ2-7 better. Germline loops: CDR1 MNHNY, CDR2 SVGAGI (reference sequence). The CDR3 contains 13 residues. The CDR3 nucleotides read TGTGCCGGGGGGGCGGGCACTTCCTACGAGCAGTACTTC. As protein: CAGGAGTSYEQYF.

This clonotype occurred a few times. The gene calls are TRBV19 and TRBJ2-4; unclear D gene. Germline V gene sequence: CDR1 LNHDA, CDR2 SQIVND (reference sequence). There are 14 residues in the CDR3. The ends were cut back, 3 bases at V and 5 bases at J, with 11 bases in the middle. CDR3 in DNA: TGTGCCAGTAGTATGAACGGGTTACAAAACATTCAGTACTTC. It specifies CASSMNGLQNIQYF.

CDR3 residues: CASSLENYGGASRNEQFF. CDR3 coding DNA: TGTGCCAGCAGCTTAGAAAATTATGGTGGCGCCTCCAGGAATGAGCAGTTCTTC. The chain joins TRBV11-3 to TRBJ2-1; D call uncertain. V was pared by 0 bases and J by 7 bases, with 22 bases between. This CDR3 contains 18 residues. Per germline, CDR1 SGHNT and CDR2 YENEEA.

About this clonotype: The missing conserved phenylalanine or tryptophan at the end of this CDR3 makes a read error likely. The DNA is left out, because the CDR3 cannot be placed on it with certainty; the CDR3 is given as TCRdb lists it. This chain uses TRBV12-3 or TRBV12-4 with TRBJ2-1. The CDR3 has 13 amino acids, counting both end residues. The CDR3 protein is CASSFLREQFFGS.

In the case of this clonotype: A read error may produce the germline difference seen at one junction end. This rearrangement joins TRBV11-3 to TRBJ2-5; 11 nucleotides align to TRBD2. TRBJ2-1 explains the end of the DNA better; the J call may be wrong. Per germline, CDR1 SGHNT and CDR2 YENEEA. The CDR3 is 15 residues long. As DNA, the CDR3 is TGTGCCAGCAGTTTAGGGACTAGCGGCTTGGATGGGCAGTTCTTC. It codes for CASSLGTSGLDGQFF.

To note about this clonotype: At one end, the junction sequence differs from germline, possibly due to a read error. The chain has TRBV7-7 and TRBJ2-5; the match to TRBD1 covers 11 bases. This CDR3 comprises 15 residues. Germline V gene lookup returns CDR1 SSHAT and CDR2 FNYEAQ (reference sequence). Here the CDR3 DNA reads TGTGCTAGCAGCTTCCCGGGACAGGGGGAAGAGACCCAGTACTTC. Protein sequence: CASSFPGQGEETQYF.

Only one count was recorded for this clonotype. The genes are TRBV10-3 and TRBJ1-1; 7 positions match TRBD1. CDR1 is ENHRY, CDR2 SYGVKD, per germline. Trimming at V came to 7 bases and at J to 5 bases, leaving 7 bases not matched to a gene. The CDR3 totals 13 residues. CDR3 sequence: CAIMSRGGTEAFF. CDR3 bases: TGTGCCATCATGTCCAGGGGGGGGACTGAAGCTTTCTTT.

As regards this clonotype: A much larger clone differs from this one at a single base, so this may be a read error. The CDR3 loop reads CASSITLNEQYF. CDR3 in DNA: TGTGCCAGCAGCATAACGTTGAATGAGCAGTACTTC. J is TRBJ2-7 and V is TRBV9; no firm D call. Germline assignment: CDR1 SGDLS and CDR2 YYNGEE. The CDR3 has 12 amino acids. Trimming pared 4 bases from V and 7 bases from J, leaving 12 bases between.

The rearrangement joins TRBV14 to TRBJ2-7, with TRBD2 as a possible D gene (6 bases). With 5 bases removed from V and 0 bases from J, the gap between germline ends came to 14 bases. The CDR3 is 15 amino acids. Germline V gene lookup returns CDR1 SGHDN and CDR2 FVKESK. CDR3 in amino acids: CASSKLGGASYEQYF. The CDR3 DNA follows: TGTGCCAGCAGCAAATTAGGCGGGGCCTCCTACGAGCAGTACTTC.

This clonotype is deemed medium-sized (0.01 to 0.1%). The rearrangement joins TRBV28 to TRBJ2-5, with D maybe TRBD2 (6 bases). The CDR3 has 15 amino acids. The V gene's germline CDR1 is MDHEN and CDR2 SYDVKM. Trimming pared 3 bases from V and 5 bases from J, leaving 16 bases between. CDR3 in amino acids: CASSFETGVRETQYF. The CDR3 nucleotides read TGTGCCAGCAGTTTTGAGACGGGGGTTCGTGAGACCCAGTACTTC.

Comment on this clonotype: Lacking the conserved final phenylalanine or tryptophan, this CDR3 likely reflects a read error. It is unclear where the CDR3 begins or ends on the DNA, so no DNA is shown, and the CDR3 is as TCRdb lists it. CDR3 amino acids: CASSSSGLPQQFFGP. The rearrangement uses TRBV7-3 and TRBJ2-3; the table assigns TRBD2, which was not confirmed against the DNA. Germline CDR1 is SGHTA and CDR2 is FQGTGA. Inclusive of both ends, the CDR3 amounts to 15 amino acids.

By share, this clonotype ranks as medium-sized. V is TRBV7-3 and J is TRBJ2-5; 12 bases agree with TRBD2. The junction had 6 bases not matched to a gene; V was cut back by 5 bases and J by 5 bases. The CDR3 contains 15 residues. Germline V gene lookup returns CDR1 SGHTA and CDR2 FQGTGA. Here the CDR3 reads CASSPSGRAGETQYF. The CDR3 DNA follows: TGTGCCAGCAGCCCTAGCGGGAGGGCCGGGGAGACCCAGTACTTC. Full variable domain (missing parts from reference TRBV7-3 and TRBJ2-5): GAGVSQTPSNKVTEKGKYVELRCDPISGHTALYWYRQSLGQGPEFLIYFQGTGAADDSGLPNDRFFAVRPEGSVSTLKIQRTERGDSAVYLCASSPSGRAGETQYFGPGTRLLVL.